One TCR beta chain is described in this entry. This clonotype was observed once. It has no known antigen specificity. No clone much larger than this one lies a single base away; base qualities are absent. One read amounts to weak evidence. The instrument was an Illumina NovaSeq 6000. Using 5'RACE with constant-segment primers, TCRalpha and TCRbeta cDNA libraries were constructed, with sample barcodes and unique molecular identifiers added in the process. RNA was extracted from every sample with Trizol reagent. Libraries were amplified in two PCR steps, with a second sample barcode and Illumina TruSeq adapters added in the second step. Sequencing of the libraries was done on an Illumina NovaSeq, producing 2 x 150 bp paired-end reads. Per the source publication's procedure: Reads were demultiplexed and collapsed into UMI-guided consensus sequences with migec v1.2.7. Using mixcr v2.1.11, UMI consensuses were aligned to TRA and TRB V and J templates and then assembled into clonotypes. Clonotypes were classified as expanded or contracted when called significant by both edgeR and NoisET, with noise models trained on biological replicates. For edgeR calls, the cutoffs were a false discovery rate-adjusted p below 0.01 and a log2 fold-change threshold of 1. As an exploratory analysis of dynamics, max-normalized trajectories of the 1000 most abundant clonotypes were examined by PCA with hierarchical clustering. Each responding clone was given a CD4 or CD8 phenotype based on the CD4+ and CD8+ repertoires, which had been sequenced separately. Through fastp at Q25 and MiXCR, TCRdb rebuilt clones from the public reads, retaining in-frame beta chains. Duplicate CDR3 protein sequences are folded into a single record with the most common DNA and genes. The V and J calls were not made by the authors but by TCRdb's processing. This sample comprises under 550,000 distinct CDR3 sequences, 15% to 20% of them detected only once. The ten top clones hold roughly 12% of the sample.

PBMCs were isolated by Ficoll-Paque density gradient centrifugation. The sample is drawn from a study of T-cell memory formation after mild COVID-19 (dated by TCRdb to the early 2020s). Broadly, across the study: Most TCR sequence clusters were specific to one of the two donors. T-cell clones expanding and contracting after mild COVID-19 in two donors were tracked by longitudinal TCRalpha and TCRbeta repertoire sequencing. The cohort comprised two young, previously healthy adult volunteers, one female and one male. Study-wide findings and limitations: Contracting CD4+ clones turned up mainly in the CM and EM memory subsets, whereas EMRA was where CD8+ clones were enriched. Clones that contracted from day 15 to 85 showed balanced CD4/CD8 phenotypes, whereas a second wave of clones that expanded from day 15 to 37 leaned towards CD4+. Some responding clones were detected in pre-infection memory, which suggested that pre-existing cross-reactive memory T cells had joined the SARS-CoV-2 response. The study included only a couple of mild cases, and larger cohorts that include severe cases with pre-infection samples were judged to be necessary. The second-wave clones that peaked on day 37 were not confirmed to be SARS-CoV-2 specific.

The TCR sequence derives from an adult woman who had mild COVID-19 (a few samples of this study predate the infection). The sample titles of this study are shuffled in the database, so cell type and time point are left out; the donor was told from shared clones. Sequencing input: PBMCs or a T cell subset sorted from them (not recorded which).

The nucleotide sequence reads as follows: TGTGCCAGCAGGGATGGACGAGGGTACACTGAAGCTTTCTTT. It is translated as CASRDGRGYTEAFF. The chain is made from TRBV6-1 and TRBJ1-1; the D gene cannot be resolved reliably. The germline V gene encodes CDR1 MNHNS and CDR2 SASEGT. From cysteine to phenylalanine, the CDR3 is 14 amino acids long. Only the CDR3 portion is preserved as DNA: 42 bases, with reading frame beginning at the first base. Trimming costs V 6 bases and J 3 bases, and their ends lie 14 bases apart.